This T cell receptor beta chain was recovered during a study of CD8 T cells in Susac syndrome. Findings and caveats of the study: As the study acknowledged, the number of individuals in its TCR sequencing and HLA analysis was relatively small.

RNA totalling roughly 0.5 to 1 ug underwent reverse transcription with random hexamers. Amplification of the TCR beta CDR3 was carried out by immunoSEQ multiplex PCR, which spanned a total of 54 Vbeta and 13 Jbeta segments. Each CDR3 protein is one row after TCRdb ran MiXCR on the immunoSEQ multiplex PCR reads. The table lists 200,000 to 250,000 distinct CDR3 sequences, around 93% of them singletons. With respect to this clonotype: Its antigen is still unknown.

Germline V gene lookup returns CDR1 MNHEY and CDR2 SMNVEV (reference sequence). Trimming cost V 2 bases and J 8 bases, with 10 bases left between them. The CDR3 is 13 residues long. From blood CD8+ and CD4+ T cells, the TCR beta chain was sequenced. TEMRA cells were enriched by FACS, and CD4+ and CD8+ T cells were negatively isolated. The V call is TRBV27, the J call TRBJ2-1; D gene unclear. This clonotype originated in a human donor with multiple sclerosis. Sequenced input: CD4+ T cells from PBMCs. CDR3 sequence: CASSLRPADEQFF. CDR3 coding DNA: TGTGCCAGCAGTTTAAGGCCCGCGGATGAGCAGTTCTTC.